The rows below give T cell receptor beta chains drawn from one sample of a study of CD8 T cells in Susac syndrome. TCRdb passed the immunoSEQ multiplex PCR reads through MiXCR, listing each CDR3 protein once. Counted here are approximately 120,000 distinct CDR3 sequences, around 94% occurring once; the ten biggest clones make up around 0.087%. The sequencing sample was made of CD4+ T cells from PBMCs. Receptors originate from a human donor in good health. CDR3s include the opening cysteine and the closing phenylalanine or tryptophan. The D gene is left open where the match is weak. Clone size is not always given. Where it is, it says once, few, many or a class for expanded clones.

v_call	clone_size	j_call	d_call	cdr3_nt	cdr3_aa
TRBV15	NA	TRBJ1-3	NA	TGTGCCACCAGCAGAGATAGGGCAGAGGGAAACACCATATATTTT	CATSRDRAEGNTIYF
TRBV11-2	NA	TRBJ2-5	TRBD2	TGTGCCAGCAGCTTGGCCCTAGCGGGAGGAGAGACCCAGTACTTC	CASSLALAGGETQYF
TRBV12-3/TRBV12-4	NA	TRBJ1-1	NA	TGTGCCAGCACCTCAGGTGACACTGAAGCTTTCTTT	CASTSGDTEAFF
TRBV28	NA	TRBJ2-2	TRBD1	TGTGCCAGCAGTCCCCGGTGGGGACAGGGTCCCACCGGGGAGCTGTTTTTT	CASSPRWGQGPTGELFF
TRBV20-1	NA	TRBJ2-1	NA	TGCAGTGCCCTATCCCAGGGACTGGTCCATGAGCAGTTCTTC	CSALSQGLVHEQFF
TRBV3-1	NA	TRBJ1-5	NA	TGTGCCAGCAGCGGTGGGGTAAGCAATCAGCCCCAGCATTTT	CASSGGVSNQPQHF
TRBV29-1	NA	TRBJ1-6	TRBD1	TGCAGCGTGCGGGACAGGGGTAATTCACCCCTCCACTTT	CSVRDRGNSPLHF
TRBV2	NA	TRBJ2-7	NA	TGTGCCAGCAGTCAACAGGGACTTCGAGGGGAGCAGTACTTC	CASSQQGLRGEQYF
TRBV29-1	NA	TRBJ1-5	NA	TGCAGCGTTGGCGGGCCGGGGAATCAGCCCCAGCATTTT	CSVGGPGNQPQHF
TRBV5-1	NA	TRBJ2-7	NA	TGCGCCAGCAGCCCGGACAGGGACTATTCCTACGAGCAGTACTTC	CASSPDRDYSYEQYF
TRBV20-1	once	TRBJ1-2	NA	TGCAGTGCCCCGCGTGGCAAGGGCTATGGCTACACCTTC	CSAPRGKGYGYTF
TRBV6-2/TRBV6-3	NA	TRBJ2-6	TRBD2	TGTGCCAGCAGAGGACTAGCGAGCTCTGGGGCCAACGTCCTGACTTTC	CASRGLASSGANVLTF
TRBV6-5	NA	TRBJ2-2	TRBD2	TGTGCCACTAAGACCGGGACTACCACCGGGGAGCTGTTTTTT	CATKTGTTTGELFF
TRBV6-6	NA	TRBJ2-7	TRBD1	TGTGCCAGCAGGAGGACAGGGGGAAACTACGAGCAGTACTTC	CASRRTGGNYEQYF
TRBV29-1	NA	TRBJ2-1	TRBD2	TGCAGCGTTGTATATGGGGCTAGCGGGAGATACAATGAGCAGTTCTTC	CSVVYGASGRYNEQFF
TRBV5-4	NA	TRBJ1-2	NA	TGTGCCAGCAGCTTGCAACAGGGAGAGGCGAATGGCTACACCTTC	CASSLQQGEANGYTF
TRBV5-5	NA	TRBJ2-1	TRBD2	TGTGCCAGCACCCTACAACGCGGGGGGCAGTTCTTC	CASTLQRGGQFF
TRBV3-1	NA	TRBJ2-1	NA	TGTGCCAGCAGCTCAAATACCTTCTCCTACAATGAGCAGTTCTTC	CASSSNTFSYNEQFF
TRBV29-1	NA	TRBJ2-5	NA	TGCAGCGTCAGCACTAGGCCGGGCGAGACCCAGTACTTC	CSVSTRPGETQYF
TRBV19	NA	TRBJ2-7	TRBD1	TGTGCCAGTAGTGAACAGGGGCCCACGTCCTACGAGCAGTACTTC	CASSEQGPTSYEQYF
TRBV3-1	NA	TRBJ1-2	NA	TGTGCCAGCAGCCAAGGATTTTCAGGGAGTCGTCTTGGCTACACCTTC	CASSQGFSGSRLGYTF
TRBV5-1	NA	TRBJ1-5	NA	TGCGCCAGCAGCTTGGAGCCGAGCAATCAGCCCCAGCATTTT	CASSLEPSNQPQHF
TRBV2	NA	TRBJ1-2	NA	TGTGCCAGCAGTCAACAGGGAGATGGCTACACCTTC	CASSQQGDGYTF
TRBV7-9	NA	TRBJ1-3	NA	TGTGCCAGCAGCTTAGACAACACAGTCTCTGGAAACACCATATATTTT	CASSLDNTVSGNTIYF
TRBV13	NA	TRBJ2-7	NA	TGTGCCAGCAGCTTAGAAGCGGAGCAGTACTTC	CASSLEAEQYF
TRBV12-3/TRBV12-4	NA	TRBJ1-5	NA	TGTGCCAGCAGTCGCCAGGGCCTTGGTCAGCCCCAGCATTTT	CASSRQGLGQPQHF
TRBV20-1	NA	TRBJ1-2	NA	TGCAGTGCTAGCCCAAGTAGTTCGGGGGGCTACACCTTC	CSASPSSSGGYTF
TRBV6-2/TRBV6-3	NA	TRBJ1-1	NA	TGTGCCAGCAAACCAGACTCCCCTGAAGCTTTCTTT	CASKPDSPEAFF
TRBV11-2	NA	TRBJ1-3	NA	TGTGCCAGCAGCATGGCGTCGAGCTCTGGAAACACCATATATTTT	CASSMASSSGNTIYF
TRBV7-2	NA	TRBJ1-5	NA	TGTGCCAGCAGCCACAGGGAGGGCAATCAGCCCCAGCATTTT	CASSHREGNQPQHF
TRBV6-4	NA	TRBJ2-3	TRBD2	TGTGCCAGCAGCCCGGGACTAGCGGGAGGGCCGGGTGATACGCAGTATTTT	CASSPGLAGGPGDTQYF
TRBV3-1	NA	TRBJ1-6	NA	TGTGCCAGCACGGCCGGGTATTCACCCCTCCACTTT	CASTAGYSPLHF
TRBV13	NA	TRBJ2-5	TRBD2	TGTGCCAGCAGCCACGGGAGGGAGATTGAGACCCAGTACTTC	CASSHGREIETQYF
TRBV3-1	once	TRBJ1-1	NA	TGTGCCAGCAGCTCGAGGGGGGCCACTGAAGCTTTCTTT	CASSSRGATEAFF
TRBV18	NA	TRBJ1-1	NA	TGTGCCAGCTCACCAAAGACAGGTTCGGTCACTGAAGCTTTCTTT	CASSPKTGSVTEAFF
TRBV23-1	NA	TRBJ1-2	NA	TGCGCCAGCAGTCAAAACGGCGACTATGGCTACACCTTC	CASSQNGDYGYTF
TRBV20-1	NA	TRBJ2-7	NA	TGCAGTGCTAGAGATCCTAGGGGTGGCTACGAGCAGTACTTC	CSARDPRGGYEQYF
TRBV30	NA	TRBJ1-1	NA	TGTGCCTGGAGTGGGGGGGACACTGAAGCTTTCTTT	CAWSGGDTEAFF
TRBV11-2	NA	TRBJ1-1	NA	TGTGCCAGCAGCTTAGTTGCGGTGAACACTGAAGCTTTCTTT	CASSLVAVNTEAFF
TRBV18	NA	TRBJ2-7	NA	TGTGCCAGCTCACCACCGGAGGGCTACGAGCAGTACTTC	CASSPPEGYEQYF
TRBV11-2	NA	TRBJ2-7	NA	TGTGCCAGCAGCTTAGATAATTCTAGAGTCGACGAGCAGTACTTC	CASSLDNSRVDEQYF
TRBV7-2	few	TRBJ1-5	TRBD1	TGTGCCAGCAGCTCCGACAGGGCTAGCAATCAGCCCCAGCATTTT	CASSSDRASNQPQHF
TRBV29-1	NA	TRBJ2-1	TRBD2	TGCAGCGCTAGACAGCCTCTCAGAACTAGCGGGAGGGGCAATGAGCAGTTCTTC	CSARQPLRTSGRGNEQFF
TRBV6-5	NA	TRBJ1-5	NA	TGTGCCAGCAGTTACTCGATCAGTCAGCCCCAGCATTTT	CASSYSISQPQHF
TRBV29-1	once	TRBJ2-1	TRBD2	TGCAGCGTTGAGGGGGCGGGAGGAAATTTGAATGAGCAGTTCTTC	CSVEGAGGNLNEQFF
TRBV5-1	NA	TRBJ2-2	TRBD2	TGCGCCAGCAGCTTGACTAGCGGGGGGAACACCGGGGAGCTGTTTTTT	CASSLTSGGNTGELFF
TRBV10-3	NA	TRBJ2-1	TRBD2	TGTGCCATCAGGGAAGGAAGCGGGAGGGTTTACAATGAGCAGTTCTTC	CAIREGSGRVYNEQFF
TRBV20-1	NA	TRBJ2-1	TRBD2	TGCAGTGCTAGAGTGACTAGCGGGAGGACGGGATACAATGAGCAGTTCTTC	CSARVTSGRTGYNEQFF
TRBV19	NA	TRBJ2-7	NA	TGTGCCAGTAGACGAGATCCTAACTCCTACGAGCAGTACTTC	CASRRDPNSYEQYF
TRBV9	NA	TRBJ2-3	NA	TGTGCCAGCAGCGATCGGTCTAGCACAGATACGCAGTATTTT	CASSDRSSTDTQYF
TRBV7-2	NA	TRBJ1-1	NA	TGTGCCAGCAGCTTAGCAGAGAACACTGAAGCTTTCTTT	CASSLAENTEAFF
TRBV29-1	NA	TRBJ2-2	NA	TGCAGCGCGCATACAGGGAACACCGGGGAGCTGTTTTTT	CSAHTGNTGELFF
TRBV4-2	NA	TRBJ2-7	NA	TGTGCCAGCAGCCAAGATTTAGGGAACTACGAGCAGTACTTC	CASSQDLGNYEQYF
TRBV29-1	NA	TRBJ2-1	TRBD2	TGCAGCGCGACTTTACTAGCGGGAGAATACAATGAGCAGTTCTTC	CSATLLAGEYNEQFF
TRBV11-2	NA	TRBJ2-1	TRBD2	TGTGCCAGCAGCACCCGGGACTATTACAATGAGCAGTTCTTC	CASSTRDYYNEQFF
TRBV7-2	NA	TRBJ2-7	TRBD2	TGTGCCAGCAGCTCCACTAGCGGGATGCTCCACGAGCAGTACTTC	CASSSTSGMLHEQYF
TRBV15	NA	TRBJ2-7	NA	TGTGCCACCAGCGTTGGGGGTGTCAGCTACGAGCAGTACTTC	CATSVGGVSYEQYF
TRBV19	NA	TRBJ1-2	NA	TGTGCCAGCCACAGGGACCATGGCTACACCTTC	CASHRDHGYTF
TRBV15	NA	TRBJ2-3	NA	TGTGCCACCAGCCCCCGGGACCCTTGGGCAGATACGCAGTATTTT	CATSPRDPWADTQYF
TRBV5-1	NA	TRBJ1-5	NA	TGCGCCAGCAGCCCCTGGGGGGATAGCAATCAGCCCCAGCATTTT	CASSPWGDSNQPQHF